The clone carrying this T cell receptor (beta chain) appeared many times. Its antigen is undetermined. This specimen comes from a study of spatial heterogeneity in lung cancer. Study-wide background: The library had UMIs, and each TCR and UMI pair averaged more than ten raw reads.

Time point described: sample taken at primary tumor resection. In each case, whole RNA from tumor, nontumor lung or frozen PBMC was sequenced unsorted. The donor group consisted of 55 to 85 patients who had untreated, early-stage non-small cell lung cancer. Study-wide results and caveats: Blood carried ubiquitous expanded tumor TCRs more at resection than follow-up.

The CDR3 loop spans 11 amino acids. V lost 6 bases to trimming and J lost 6 bases, with 7 bases between them. Germline V gene sequence: CDR1 MNHEY, CDR2 SVGAGI. Every cDNA TCR molecule received its own unique molecular identifier. Each CDR3 protein gets one entry after TCRdb re-called the 5' RACE reads with MiXCR. The repertoire includes about 38,000 distinct CDR3 sequences, 5.2% of them detected once, and just over 25% sits in the top ten. The TCR comes from a female donor with early-stage non-small cell lung cancer. J is TRBJ2-3 and V is TRBV6-5, with no clear D. The starting material was PBMCs, obtained at surgery. DNA for the CDR3: TGTGCCAGCAGCAAAGGGGATACGCAGTATTTT. Its protein product is CASSKGDTQYF.